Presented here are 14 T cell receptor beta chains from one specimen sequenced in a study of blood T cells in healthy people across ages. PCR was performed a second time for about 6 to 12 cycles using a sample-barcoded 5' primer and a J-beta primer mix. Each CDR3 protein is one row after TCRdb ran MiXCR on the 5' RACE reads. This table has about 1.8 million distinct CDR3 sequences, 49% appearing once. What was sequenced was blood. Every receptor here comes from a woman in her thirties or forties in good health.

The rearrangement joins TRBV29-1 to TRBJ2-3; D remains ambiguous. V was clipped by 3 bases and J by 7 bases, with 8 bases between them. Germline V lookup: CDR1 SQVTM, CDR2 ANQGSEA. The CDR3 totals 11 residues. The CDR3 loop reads CSVEAPNTQYF. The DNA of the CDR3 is TGCAGCGTTGAGGCTCCGAATACGCAGTATTTT.

The CDR3 sequence: CASSDREWGTDTQYF. CDR3 sequence (DNA): TGTGCCAGCAGCGATAGGGAATGGGGCACAGATACGCAGTATTTT. The V call is TRBV5-5, the J call TRBJ2-3; the D is unclear. The V end lost 4 bases, the J end lost 1 base, and 13 bases lay between the germline ends. Germline assignment: CDR1 SGHKS and CDR2 YYEKEE (reference sequence). The CDR3 contains 15 residues. The full variable domain, rest sourced from reference TRBV5-5 and TRBJ2-3, is DAGVTQSPTHLIKTRGQQVTLRCSPISGHKSVSWYQQVLGQGPQFIFQYYEKEERGRGNFPDRFSARQFPNYSSELNVNALLLGDSALYLCASSDREWGTDTQYFGPGTRLTVL.

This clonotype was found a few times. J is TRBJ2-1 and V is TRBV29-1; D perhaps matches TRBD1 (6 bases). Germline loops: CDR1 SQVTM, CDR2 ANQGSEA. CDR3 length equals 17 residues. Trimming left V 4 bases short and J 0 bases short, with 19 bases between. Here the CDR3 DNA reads TGCAGCGTTGGAAGCAGGACAGAGGAAAGCTCCTACAATGAGCAGTTCTTC. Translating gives CSVGSRTEESSYNEQFF.

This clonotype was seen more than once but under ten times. The CDR3 loop reads CSAAGLAGFSDTQYF. The CDR3 DNA reads TGCAGTGCTGCCGGACTAGCGGGGTTCTCAGATACGCAGTATTTT. The V call is TRBV20-1, the J call TRBJ2-3; 12 nucleotides line up with TRBD2. After removal of 5 bases from V and 4 bases from J, the junction contained 7 bases not matched to a gene. In germline, CDR1 is DFQATT, CDR2 SNEGSKA (reference sequence). The CDR3 covers 15 residues.

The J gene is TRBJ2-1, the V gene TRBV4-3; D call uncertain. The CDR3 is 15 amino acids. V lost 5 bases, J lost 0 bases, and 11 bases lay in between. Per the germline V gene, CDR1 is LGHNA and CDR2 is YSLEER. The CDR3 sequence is CASSARLSSYNEQFF. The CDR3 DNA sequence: TGCGCCAGCAGCGCTAGACTGAGCTCCTACAATGAGCAGTTCTTC.

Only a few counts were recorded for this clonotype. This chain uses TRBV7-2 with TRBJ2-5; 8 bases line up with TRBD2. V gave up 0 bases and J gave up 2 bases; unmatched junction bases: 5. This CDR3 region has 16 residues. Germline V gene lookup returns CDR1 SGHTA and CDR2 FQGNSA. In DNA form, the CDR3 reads TGTGCCAGCAGCTTAGCCCTAGCGGGCACACAAGAGACCCAGTACTTC. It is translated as CASSLALAGTQETQYF.

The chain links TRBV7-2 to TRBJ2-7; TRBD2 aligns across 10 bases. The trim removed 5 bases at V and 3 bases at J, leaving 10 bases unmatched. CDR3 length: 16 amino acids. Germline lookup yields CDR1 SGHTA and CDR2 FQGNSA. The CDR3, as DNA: TGTGCCAGCAGCCTCAAATACTCTAGCGGGGGCTACGAGCAGTACTTC. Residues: CASSLKYSSGGYEQYF.

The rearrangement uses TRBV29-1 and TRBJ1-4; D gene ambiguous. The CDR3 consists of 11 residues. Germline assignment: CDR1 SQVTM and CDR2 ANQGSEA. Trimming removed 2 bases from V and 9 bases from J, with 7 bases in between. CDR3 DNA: TGCAGCGTTGAAACGTATCAAAAACTGTTTTTT. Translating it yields CSVETYQKLFF.

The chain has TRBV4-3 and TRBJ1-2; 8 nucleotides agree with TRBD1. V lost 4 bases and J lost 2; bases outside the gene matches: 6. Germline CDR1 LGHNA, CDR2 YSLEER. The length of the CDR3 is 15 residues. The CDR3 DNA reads TGCGCCAGCAGCCCGGGACAGGTTCTAAACTATGGCTACACCTTC. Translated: CASSPGQVLNYGYTF.

CDR3 coding DNA: TGTGCCACCAGCAGTCAGGGTTCTAATGAAGCTTTCTTT. It codes for CATSSQGSNEAFF. The rearrangement joins TRBV15 to TRBJ1-1, with D possibly being TRBD1 (5 bases). V dropped 3 bases and J dropped 7 bases, with 12 bases sitting between them. The CDR3 is 13 residues long. CDR1 and CDR2 (germline): LNHNV, YYDKDF (reference sequence).

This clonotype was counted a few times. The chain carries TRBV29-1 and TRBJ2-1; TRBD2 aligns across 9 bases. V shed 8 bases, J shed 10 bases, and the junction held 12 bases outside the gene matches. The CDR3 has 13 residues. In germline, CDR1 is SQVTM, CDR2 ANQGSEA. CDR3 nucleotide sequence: TGCAGCACCCCTAGCGGGGCTTCGGGGGAGCAGTTCTTC. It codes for CSTPSGASGEQFF.

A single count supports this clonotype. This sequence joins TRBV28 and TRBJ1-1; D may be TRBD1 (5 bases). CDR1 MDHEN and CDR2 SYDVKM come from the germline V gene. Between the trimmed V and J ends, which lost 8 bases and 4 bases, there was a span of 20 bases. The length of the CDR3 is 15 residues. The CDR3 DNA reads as TGTGCCAGCCTGGTTTTGGGGGAGGAGGGCACTGAAGCTTTCTTT. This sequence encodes CASLVLGEEGTEAFF.

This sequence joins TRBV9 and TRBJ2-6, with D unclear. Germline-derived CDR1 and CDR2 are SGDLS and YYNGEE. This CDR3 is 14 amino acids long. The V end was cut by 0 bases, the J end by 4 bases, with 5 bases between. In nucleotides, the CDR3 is TGTGCCAGCAGCGTAGGTATAGGGGCCAACGTCCTGACTTTC. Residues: CASSVGIGANVLTF.

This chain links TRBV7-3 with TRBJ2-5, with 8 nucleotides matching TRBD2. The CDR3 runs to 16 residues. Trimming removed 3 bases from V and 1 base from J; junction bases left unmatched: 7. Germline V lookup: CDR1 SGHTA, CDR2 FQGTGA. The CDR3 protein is CASSFGQAGAQETQYF. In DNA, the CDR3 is TGTGCCAGCAGCTTCGGTCAAGCGGGGGCCCAAGAGACCCAGTACTTC. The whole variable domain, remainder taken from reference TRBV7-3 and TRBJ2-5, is GAGVSQTPSNKVTEKGKYVELRCDPISGHTALYWYRQSLGQGPEFLIYFQGTGAADDSGLPNDRFFAVRPEGSVSTLKIQRTERGDSAVYLCASSFGQAGAQETQYFGPGTRLLVL.